These T cell receptor beta chains were read from a single sample in a study of T cell changes during pregnancy in multiple sclerosis. Generated by immunoSEQ multiplex PCR, the TCRdb table keeps only in-frame clones and is missing some. The table lists almost 65,000 clones, around 92% of them singletons. The starting material was peripheral blood, obtained in the first trimester of pregnancy. All receptors come from a female donor with multiple sclerosis, enrolled in a pregnancy study. CDR3s include the opening cysteine and the closing phenylalanine or tryptophan. The D gene is left open where the match is weak. Size is omitted from some rows. Given values are once, few, many or a class for expanded clones.

clone_size | j_call | v_call | d_call | cdr3_length | cdr3_nt | cdr3_aa
- | TRBJ1-2 | TRBV9 | - | 15 | TGTGCCAGCAGCGCCATTCTCGGGGGGGCCTATGGCTACACCTTC | CASSAILGGAYGYTF
- | TRBJ1-1 | TRBV27 | TRBD1 | 14 | TGTGCCAGCAGTACACAGGGGGTGTACACTGAAGCTTTCTTT | CASSTQGVYTEAFF
- | TRBJ2-1 | TRBV10-1 | TRBD1 | 15 | TGCGCCAGCAGCGCGGGACAGGTTAGAGACAATGAGCAGTTCTTC | CASSAGQVRDNEQFF
- | TRBJ1-5 | TRBV19 | - | 15 | TGTGCCAGTAGTATCCGCGGGGCAGGTATACAGCCCCAGCATTTT | CASSIRGAGIQPQHF
once | TRBJ1-4 | TRBV29-1 | TRBD1 | 12 | TGCAGCGTTGGCAGGGGGGATGAAAAACTGTTTTTT | CSVGRGDEKLFF
- | TRBJ2-6 | TRBV28 | - | 16 | TGTGCCAGCAGTCCCCCGGCGGAAGCTGGGGCCAACGTCCTGACTTTC | CASSPPAEAGANVLTF
- | TRBJ2-3 | TRBV19 | - | 14 | TGTGCCAGTAGTAGGGGCTTTAGCACAGATACGCAGTATTTT | CASSRGFSTDTQYF
- | TRBJ1-1 | TRBV5-1 | TRBD1 | 15 | TGCGCCAGCAGCACGGAGACAGGGGGCCGTACTGAAGCTTTCTTT | CASSTETGGRTEAFF
- | TRBJ1-2 | TRBV2 | - | 12 | TGTGCCAGCAGGCCAGACGCGGAGAGCTACACCTTC | CASRPDAESYTF
- | TRBJ1-1 | TRBV15 | - | 14 | TGTGCCACCAGCAGAGGGGGCTGGGGTTTGGGAGCTTTCTTT | CATSRGGWGLGAFF
once | TRBJ2-2 | TRBV15 | TRBD1 | 17 | TGTGCCACCAGCAGCCCCCTCAGGGCCCAGGGGGCGTGGGAGCTGTTTTTT | CATSSPLRAQGAWELFF
- | TRBJ2-7 | TRBV23-1 | - | 16 | TGCGCCAGCAGTCAATATTACACCCACTACTCCTACGAGCAGTACTTC | CASSQYYTHYSYEQYF
- | TRBJ2-7 | TRBV4-3 | TRBD2 | 17 | TGCGCCAGCAGCCAAGATGGATTAGCGGGAGGGACCTACGAGCAGTACTTC | CASSQDGLAGGTYEQYF
- | TRBJ2-7 | TRBV5-8 | - | 15 | TGTGCCAGCAGCTTGGCTCGGGTCGTGAAGTACGAGCAGTACTTC | CASSLARVVKYEQYF
- | TRBJ1-5 | TRBV28 | TRBD1 | 16 | TGTGCCAGCAGTCCTATTACAGGGGTCAGCAATCAGCCCCAGCATTTT | CASSPITGVSNQPQHF
- | TRBJ2-5 | TRBV15 | - | 13 | TGTGCCACCAGCAGGTCCCTCCAAGAGACCCAGTACTTC | CATSRSLQETQYF
- | TRBJ1-1 | TRBV19 | TRBD1 | 16 | TGTGCCAGTAGTCCTCGGGACAGGACCCCGAACACTGAAGCTTTCTTT | CASSPRDRTPNTEAFF
- | TRBJ2-3 | TRBV5-1 | TRBD1 | 16 | TGCGCCAGCAGCCCCCGGGACAGGGGGATTGCAGATACGCAGTATTTT | CASSPRDRGIADTQYF
- | TRBJ1-5 | TRBV27 | - | 16 | TGTGCCAGCAGTCCGACAGGAACCTATAGCAATCAGCCCCAGCATTTT | CASSPTGTYSNQPQHF
- | TRBJ2-3 | TRBV20-1 | - | 11 | TGCAGTGCCGTTGAGGTGGATACGCAGTATTTT | CSAVEVDTQYF
- | TRBJ2-7 | TRBV2 | TRBD2 | 15 | TGTGCCAGCACGCCGGGCGGGAGTCCCCCCTACGAGCAGTACTTC | CASTPGGSPPYEQYF
once | TRBJ2-2 | TRBV19 | TRBD1 | 14 | TGTGCCAGTAGTTTGACAGGGGATACCGGGGAGCTGTTTTTT | CASSLTGDTGELFF
- | TRBJ1-1 | TRBV4-1 | - | 14 | TGCGCCAGCAGCCAAGTCGGTGGGAACACTGAAGCTTTCTTT | CASSQVGGNTEAFF
- | TRBJ2-3 | TRBV18 | TRBD1 | 13 | TGTGCCAGCTCTCTGACAGGGACAGATACGCAGTATTTT | CASSLTGTDTQYF
- | TRBJ1-2 | TRBV28 | TRBD1 | 16 | TGTGCCAGCAGTTCCGCCGGGACAGGGGTTCTTGATGGCTACACCTTC | CASSSAGTGVLDGYTF
- | TRBJ2-7 | TRBV7-2 | TRBD2 | 15 | TGTGCCAGCAGCCCCCGCCTAGCGGGGTACTACGAGCAGTACTTC | CASSPRLAGYYEQYF
- | TRBJ2-1 | TRBV5-1 | - | 12 | TGCGCCAGCAGCTTGGTGGGCGATGAGCAGTTCTTC | CASSLVGDEQFF
- | TRBJ1-4 | TRBV15 | - | 16 | TGTGCCACCAGCAGAGATAGGCCGGGTAAAGAGGAAAAACTGTTTTTT | CATSRDRPGKEEKLFF
- | TRBJ2-7 | TRBV10-1 | - | 12 | TGCGCCAGCAGTGAATGGGGAGACGAGCAGTACTTC | CASSEWGDEQYF
- | TRBJ1-1 | TRBV5-1 | TRBD1 | 15 | TGCGCCAGCAGCTGGGAGGGACAGGTGAACACTGAAGCTTTCTTT | CASSWEGQVNTEAFF
- | TRBJ2-6 | TRBV27 | TRBD1 | 19 | TGTGCCAGCAGTTTGTACCTCGACAGGGGAATTTCTGGGGCCAACGTCCTGACTTTC | CASSLYLDRGISGANVLTF
- | TRBJ2-5 | TRBV4-1 | TRBD2 | 15 | TGCGCCAGCAGCCAAGATCAAAGCGGGAAGGAGACCCAGTACTTC | CASSQDQSGKETQYF
- | TRBJ1-6 | TRBV10-3 | - | 14 | TGTGCCATCAGTGAGCAGGGTGGTAATTCACCCCTCCACTTT | CAISEQGGNSPLHF
- | TRBJ2-1 | TRBV25-1 | TRBD2 | 15 | TGTGCCAGCAGTGATGCAGCGGGAAGGTACAATGAGCAGTTCTTC | CASSDAAGRYNEQFF
- | TRBJ1-1 | TRBV25-1 | - | 14 | TGTGCCAGCAGTGGGGTGGGGCTCAACACTGAAGCTTTCTTT | CASSGVGLNTEAFF
- | TRBJ2-1 | TRBV19 | - | 16 | TGTGCCAGTAGAGAAGATAGCGGCGGTCCCCACAATGAGCAGTTCTTC | CASREDSGGPHNEQFF
- | TRBJ2-7 | TRBV11-3 | - | 12 | TGTGCCAGCAGCTCGAGGGCCTACGAGCAGTACTTC | CASSSRAYEQYF
- | TRBJ2-1 | TRBV15 | - | 16 | TGTGCCACCAGCAGACCCTCAGAGCGGTCCTACAATGAGCAGTTCTTC | CATSRPSERSYNEQFF
- | TRBJ2-3 | TRBV11-3 | - | 13 | TGTGCCAGCAGCTTAGCACTGGAGACTGCGCAGTATTTT | CASSLALETAQYF
- | TRBJ2-3 | TRBV4-2 | TRBD2 | 15 | TGTGCCAGCAGCCAATACGGGGGGGGGACAGATACGCAGTATTTT | CASSQYGGGTDTQYF
- | TRBJ2-1 | TRBV30 | - | 14 | TGTGCCTGGAGTAGCACGGACTACTACAATGAGCAGTTCTTC | CAWSSTDYYNEQFF
- | TRBJ2-3 | TRBV29-1 | TRBD2 | 18 | TGCAGCGTTGAATCGGGGGGAGATGTGGGATTGAGCACAGATACGCAGTATTTT | CSVESGGDVGLSTDTQYF
- | TRBJ1-1 | TRBV7-9 | - | 12 | TGTGCCAGCAGCTTACGGGACACTGAAGCTTTCTTT | CASSLRDTEAFF
- | TRBJ1-4 | TRBV4-1 | TRBD1 | 14 | TGCGCCAGCAGTCGGACAGGGGTTGATGAAAAACTGTTTTTT | CASSRTGVDEKLFF
- | TRBJ2-7 | TRBV28 | TRBD2 | 15 | TGTGCCGTCAGAGACGACCAGCGGGGGACCTACGAGCAGTACTTC | CAVRDDQRGTYEQYF
- | TRBJ1-5 | TRBV6-5 | - | 15 | TGTGCCAGCAGCGATTACGTCGGGAGCAATCAGCCCCAGCATTTT | CASSDYVGSNQPQHF
- | TRBJ2-7 | TRBV7-9 | TRBD1 | 15 | TGTGCCAGCAGCTCCATCGCGGACAGGGTAGACGAGCAGTACTTC | CASSSIADRVDEQYF
- | TRBJ2-7 | TRBV6-6 | - | 13 | TGTGCCAGCAGGCCCGATGCGCTCTACGAGCAGTACTTC | CASRPDALYEQYF
- | TRBJ1-2 | TRBV7-2 | - | 11 | TGTGCCAGCAGCCCGAGATCCCTCTACACCTTC | CASSPRSLYTF
- | TRBJ1-5 | TRBV11-2 | - | 15 | TGTGCCAGCAGCCTCAGAGGTACGATTAATCAGCCCCAGCATTTT | CASSLRGTINQPQHF
- | TRBJ2-1 | TRBV18 | TRBD2 | 15 | TGTGCCAGCTCACGGAGCGGGAGCTCCTACAATGAGCAGTTCTTC | CASSRSGSSYNEQFF
few | TRBJ2-7 | TRBV28 | - | 16 | TGTGCCAGCAGTTTACGTAGGGTTATAGGGGCAGGGGAGCAGTACTTC | CASSLRRVIGAGEQYF
- | TRBJ1-1 | TRBV18 | TRBD1 | 14 | TGTGCCAGCTCACCAGGACAGGGGAACACTGAAGCTTTCTTT | CASSPGQGNTEAFF
- | TRBJ2-3 | TRBV7-9 | TRBD2 | 16 | TGTGCCAGCAGCACCACCGGGACTAGCGTAACAGATACGCAGTATTTT | CASSTTGTSVTDTQYF